These 11 T cell receptor beta chains share one sample of origin, sequenced in a study of blood T cell repertoires in COVID-19. Sequencing was performed with immunoSEQ multiplex PCR; in TCRdb, only in-frame clones are kept and a portion is missing. This table holds 100,000 to 150,000 clones, about four fifths found once. The sequenced sample was peripheral blood. The origin of the receptors is an elderly woman with acute or convalescent COVID-19.

This sequence joins TRBV4-1 and TRBJ1-2; TRBD1 is a possible D gene (5 bases). Germline-derived CDR1 and CDR2 are MGHRA and YSYEKL. The CDR3 has 13 residues. V was trimmed by 1 base and J by 2 bases, leaving 5 bases between them. CDR3 nucleotide sequence: TGCGCCAGCAGCCAAGCAGGGAACTATGGCTACACCTTC. Its translation is CASSQAGNYGYTF.

The chain uses TRBV7-9 and TRBJ1-1; D not certain. V gave up 5 bases and J gave up 0 bases, with 13 bases separating them. Germline V gene lookup returns CDR1 SEHNR and CDR2 FQNEAQ (reference sequence). The CDR3 spans 15 residues. Here the CDR3 reads CASSVVQTMNTEAFF. Here the CDR3 DNA reads TGTGCCAGCAGCGTGGTACAGACCATGAACACTGAAGCTTTCTTT. Combining the CDR3 with reference TRBV7-9 and TRBJ1-1 gives the whole variable domain DTGVSQNPRHKITKRGQNVTFRCDPISEHNRLYWYRQTLGQGPEFLTYFQNEAQLEKSRLLSDRFSAERPKGSFSTLEIQRTEQGDSAMYLCASSVVQTMNTEAFFGQGTRLTVV.

This chain connects TRBV7-8 to TRBJ1-2; the match to TRBD1 covers 9 bases. Germline CDR1 reads SGHVS; CDR2 reads FQNEAQ. After removal of 5 bases from V and 4 bases from J, the junction contained 8 bases not matched to a gene. The CDR3 runs to 15 residues. The CDR3 bases are TGTGCCAGCAGCCTCGATGACAGGGGGATCTATGGCTACACCTTC. Protein sequence: CASSLDDRGIYGYTF.

In its sample, this clone was seen a few times. The genes are TRBV6-6 and TRBJ1-6, with D perhaps TRBD1 (5 bases). Germline lookup yields CDR1 MNHNY and CDR2 SVGAGI (reference sequence). Trimming removed 5 bases from V and 4 bases from J, with 12 bases in between. The CDR3 consists of 15 residues. Here the CDR3 DNA reads TGTGCCAGCAGTGATTCCGGGGGATATAATTCACCCCTCCACTTT. The encoded protein is CASSDSGGYNSPLHF.

The chain recombines TRBV5-6 with TRBJ2-6; TRBD1 agrees at 8 bases. This CDR3 has 19 residues. Germline V gene lookup returns CDR1 SGHDT and CDR2 YYEEEE. After removal of 5 bases from V and 1 base from J, the junction contained 14 bases not matched to a gene. In nucleotides, the CDR3 is TGTGCCAGCAGGAACTGGGGCAGGGGGCAAAGATCTGGGGCCAACGTCCTGACTTTC. Residues: CASRNWGRGQRSGANVLTF.

The genes are TRBV9 and TRBJ2-1, with 7 bases fitting TRBD2. With 4 bases clipped from V and 5 bases from J, the junction kept 12 bases outside the gene matches. Per germline, CDR1 SGDLS and CDR2 YYNGEE. There are 16 residues in the CDR3. The CDR3 DNA sequence: TGTGCCAGCAGCCCCCAGTCCTCTAGCGGCCACAATGAGCAGTTCTTC. Translation gives CASSPQSSSGHNEQFF. The full variable domain, its missing parts supplied by reference TRBV9 and TRBJ2-1, is DSGVTQTPKHLITATGQRVTLRCSPRSGDLSVYWYQQSLDQGLQFLIQYYNGEERAKGNILERFSAQQFPDLHSELNLSSLELGDSALYFCASSPQSSSGHNEQFFGPGTRLTVL.

The chain links TRBV19 to TRBJ1-5; D is uncertain. The V gene's germline CDR1 is LNHDA and CDR2 SQIVND (reference sequence). The V end was cut by 3 bases, the J end by 0 bases, with 15 bases between. The CDR3 runs to 17 residues. CDR3 nucleotides: TGTGCCAGTAGTATTCGGTCAAGAGGAGGTAGCAATCAGCCCCAGCATTTT. This translates into CASSIRSRGGSNQPQHF.

The chain employs TRBV25-1 and TRBJ1-4; a weak D match, TRBD1 (6 bases). This CDR3 contains 15 residues. Germline V CDR1 and CDR2: MGHDK, SYGVNS. Deletions cut 2 bases from V and 2 bases from J, with 9 bases between. The CDR3 sequence: CASSEEGVTNEKLFF. The CDR3 nucleotides read TGTGCCAGCAGTGAAGAGGGGGTTACTAATGAAAAACTGTTTTTT.

The chain recombines TRBV27 with TRBJ2-3; the match to TRBD2 covers 12 bases. Losses at the gene ends were 3 bases for V and 3 bases for J; bases not matched to a gene: 16. Germline loops: CDR1 MNHEY, CDR2 SMNVEV (reference sequence). CDR3 length: 20 amino acids. In DNA form, the CDR3 reads TGTGCCAGCAGTTTCCGATACTCCTTTCTAGCGGGAGGGGGGACAGATACGCAGTATTTT. Translation: CASSFRYSFLAGGGTDTQYF.

This clone was counted a few times. The J gene is TRBJ1-3, the V gene TRBV19; no firm D call. V shed 8 bases and J shed 4 bases, with 12 bases lying between them. The CDR3 is 13 residues long. Germline CDR1 and CDR2: LNHDA and SQIVND (reference sequence). The CDR3, as DNA: TGTGCCAGTGGCGGGAACCTGGGAAACACCATATATTTT. Its translation is CASGGNLGNTIYF.

The rearrangement joins TRBV18 to TRBJ2-2, with a tentative D call TRBD1 (6 bases). The germline gives CDR1 KGHSH, CDR2 LQKENI. Trimming left V 2 bases short and J 4 bases short, with 8 bases between. The CDR3 is 14 residues long. CDR3 residues: CASSPRDITGELFF. The DNA of the CDR3 is TGTGCCAGCTCACCAAGGGACATCACCGGGGAGCTGTTTTTT.